This record looks at one T cell receptor beta chain sequence and its context. Preparing the TCRbeta library involved the use of unique molecular identifiers. In TCRdb, the PCR reads were re-called with MiXCR into one record per CDR3 protein. This repertoire shows some 240,000 distinct CDR3 sequences, approximately 12% found once; its top ten account for over 2%. This specimen belongs to a study of T-cell reconstitution after alpha-beta-depleted transplantation in children. After removal of 0 bases from V and 0 bases from J, the junction contained 10 bases not matched to a gene. The CDR3 length is 21 residues. Germline V gives CDR1 SGDLS, CDR2 YYNGEE.

V usage is TRBV9 and J usage is TRBJ2-1; 15 bases align to TRBD2. Specimen: PBMCs from the stem cell graft donor, collected from the stem cell graft. This TCR was sampled from a human donor who donated a stem cell graft to a child with acute lymphoblastic leukemia. The CDR3 reads CASSVGGGLAGGLSSYNEQFF. The CDR3 coding sequence is TGTGCCAGCAGCGTAGGAGGGGGACTAGCGGGAGGTCTGAGCTCCTACAATGAGCAGTTCTTC.